This T cell receptor (beta chain) comes out of a study of PD-1 blockade in classical Hodgkin lymphoma. General study points: The study reported lower baseline TCR diversity in newly diagnosed patients than in healthy donors. At C4D1, TCR diversity had climbed significantly for CD4+ cells, though not for CD8+ cells.

From germline, CDR1 is MNHNS and CDR2 SASEGT. V gave up 2 bases and J gave up 0 bases; unmatched junction bases: 7. This CDR3 is 17 amino acids long. Generated by immunoSEQ multiplex PCR, the TCRdb table keeps only in-frame clones and is missing some. The top ten clones hold roughly 5.4% of a sample with some 58,000 clones, roughly 91% of them seen once. A remark on this clone: Its specificity is unknown.

In every patient, relapse followed autologous stem cell transplantation, while exposure to brentuximab vedotin differed. Patients had relapsed/refractory classical Hodgkin lymphoma with complete response, partial response or progressive disease as best response. The starting material was peripheral blood mononuclear cells (PBMCs), obtained before the second cycle of nivolumab. The chain couples TRBV6-1 to TRBJ1-3; 7 bases agree with TRBD1. The clonotype originates from a human donor with classical Hodgkin lymphoma. Here the CDR3 DNA reads TGTGCCAGCAGTGAAAAGACAGGGTACTTCTCTGGAAACACCATATATTTT. This codes for CASSEKTGYFSGNTIYF.